This T cell receptor beta chain was retrieved from a study of control samples from healthy donors and cancer patients. Clones were read by immunoSEQ multiplex PCR, and TCRdb kept only the in-frame ones, dropping some. This table holds roughly 200,000 clones. The source is a woman in her thirties in good health. What was sequenced was blood.

The chain's CDR3 is CASSLQGAPYNSPLHF. CDR3 bases: TGCGCCAGCAGCTTGCAAGGGGCCCCCTATAATTCACCCCTCCACTTT. The chain employs TRBV5-1 and TRBJ1-6, with D possibly being TRBD1 (5 bases). The germline CDR1 and CDR2 sequences are SGHRS and YFSETQ. The CDR3 runs to 16 residues. V lost 1 base to trimming and J lost 2 bases, with 10 bases between them.